Here is one T cell receptor (beta chain) with its context. As yet, its antigen is unknown. The record originates from a study of a mutant IDH1 vaccine in newly diagnosed glioma. Study as a whole: Treated patients were around 60% male, about 38% female, mean age roughly 39 years. Patients' prior therapy spanned radiotherapy, temozolomide, or both; most underwent both. Week 47 marked visit V13, whereas week 35 marked visit V12.

The time point: week 47, end of study. Each vaccine dose was 300 ug of mutant IDH1 20-mer peptide, with topical imiquimod. Each astrocytoma in the donors was new, WHO grade 3 or 4, IDH1-mutant and ATRX-lost. This CDR3 has 14 residues. Germline V CDR1 and CDR2: SGHTA, FQGNSA. Trimming took 5 bases from V and 5 from J, leaving 15 bases between them. Profiling relied on immunoSEQ multiplex PCR, and the TCRdb table lists in-frame clones only, not all of them. In the table there are about 84,000 clones, over 75% of which are singletons. V usage is TRBV7-2 and J usage is TRBJ1-2; D unclear. The starting material was PBMCs, obtained from a glioma patient whose treatment included an IDH1 peptide vaccine. The TCR was taken from a man aged 40-55 years with glioma. CDR3 in DNA: TGTGCCAGCAGCCCTAAGGCAGGACCTTATGGCTACACCTTC. Its translation is CASSPKAGPYGYTF.